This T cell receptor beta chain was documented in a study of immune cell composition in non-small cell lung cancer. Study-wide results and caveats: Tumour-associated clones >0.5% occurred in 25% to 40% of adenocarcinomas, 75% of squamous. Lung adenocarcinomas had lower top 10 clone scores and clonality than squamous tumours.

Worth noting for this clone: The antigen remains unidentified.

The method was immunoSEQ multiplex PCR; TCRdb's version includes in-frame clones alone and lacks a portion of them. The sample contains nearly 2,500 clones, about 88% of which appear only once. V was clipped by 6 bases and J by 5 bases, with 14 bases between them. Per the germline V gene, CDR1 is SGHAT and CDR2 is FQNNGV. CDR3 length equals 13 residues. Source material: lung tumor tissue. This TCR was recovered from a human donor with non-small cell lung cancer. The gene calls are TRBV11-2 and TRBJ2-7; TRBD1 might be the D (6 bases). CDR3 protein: CASSSGVADEQYF. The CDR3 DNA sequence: TGTGCCAGCAGTTCAGGGGTGGCGGACGAGCAGTACTTC.